This T cell receptor beta chain was recorded in a study of T cell responses to AZD1222 COVID-19 vaccine. On the study more broadly: Whether given at about 4 or about 12 weeks, second doses were pooled. Study-wide results and caveats: Seropositive status at baseline applied to only a handful of AZD1222 recipients.

Germline V CDR1 and CDR2: SQVTM, ANQGSEA. Trimming cost V 0 bases and J 8 bases, with 11 bases left between them. This CDR3 region has 13 residues. For this clone: Antigen specificity is unknown.

Sequencing used immunoSEQ multiplex PCR; TCRdb keeps in-frame clones, though not all of them. Among about 140,000 clones listed, approximately 92% were seen once. The source material was peripheral blood, sampled on day 0 of AZD1222 vaccination. The chain joins TRBV29-1 to TRBJ2-1; weak D call: TRBD2 (5 bases). The TCR comes from an adult in good health. CDR3 sequence (DNA): TGCAGCGTTGAAGAAGCTAGCAGCTATGAGCAGTTCTTC. It codes for CSVEEASSYEQFF.